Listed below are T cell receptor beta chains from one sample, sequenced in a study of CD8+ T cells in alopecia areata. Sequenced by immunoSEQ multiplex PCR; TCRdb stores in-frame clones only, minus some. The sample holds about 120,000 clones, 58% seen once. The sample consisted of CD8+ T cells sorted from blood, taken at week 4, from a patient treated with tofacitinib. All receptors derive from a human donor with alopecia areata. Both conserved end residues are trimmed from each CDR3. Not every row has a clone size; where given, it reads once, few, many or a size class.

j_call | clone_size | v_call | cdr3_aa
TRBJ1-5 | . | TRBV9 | ASSVGQSNQPQH
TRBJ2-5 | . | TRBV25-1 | ASSHMGVQETQY
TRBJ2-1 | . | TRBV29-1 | SVPGGAYNEQF
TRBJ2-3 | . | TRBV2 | ASVAKYTDTQY
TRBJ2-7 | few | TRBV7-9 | ASSPTGDYEQY
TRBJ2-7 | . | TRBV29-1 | SARASYEQY
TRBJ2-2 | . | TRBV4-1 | ASSPVGQGNTGELF
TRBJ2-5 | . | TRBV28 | ASSRDGEETQY
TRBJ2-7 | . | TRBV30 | AQALAGDQQY
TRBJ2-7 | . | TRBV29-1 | SVYEGGEEQY
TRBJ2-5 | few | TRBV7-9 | ASSRWGEKETQY
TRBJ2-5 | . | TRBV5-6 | ASIKGGFTVETQY
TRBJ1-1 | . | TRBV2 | ASIHSTGGHTEAF
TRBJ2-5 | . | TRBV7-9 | ASSFGARGETQY
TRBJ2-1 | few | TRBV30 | AWSVGGQEAYNEQF
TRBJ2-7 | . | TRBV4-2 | ASSPLGAGSSYEQY
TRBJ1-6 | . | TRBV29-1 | SVDDGQGDSPLH
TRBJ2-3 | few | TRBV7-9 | ATGSSGDPDTQY
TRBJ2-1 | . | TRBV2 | ASTEAVGDNEQF
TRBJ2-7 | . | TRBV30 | AWRGQGVYEQY
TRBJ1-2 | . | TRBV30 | AWSGDDYYGYT
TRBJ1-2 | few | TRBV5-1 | ASSLEGVGGNYGYT
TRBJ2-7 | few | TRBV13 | ASSQGLEQY
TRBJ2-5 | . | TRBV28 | ASSLGTVAQETQY
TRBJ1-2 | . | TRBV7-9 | ASSLVGRGQDLYGYT
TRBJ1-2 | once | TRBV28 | AGHRGYT
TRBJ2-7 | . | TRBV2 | ASIGESSYEQY
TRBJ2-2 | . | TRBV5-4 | ASSGGVLNTGELF
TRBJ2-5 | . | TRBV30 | AWSGTGDWTQY
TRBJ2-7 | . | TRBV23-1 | ASSQSPRDRGDYEQY
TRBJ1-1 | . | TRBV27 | ASSRDRGGMNTEAF
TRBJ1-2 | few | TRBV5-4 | ASSLATRADNYGYT
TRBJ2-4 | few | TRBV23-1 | ASTPLRTQKVINIQY
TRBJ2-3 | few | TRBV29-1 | SVVQGPTDTQY
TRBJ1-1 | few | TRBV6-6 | AIGGGGAEAF
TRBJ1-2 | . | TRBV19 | ASSAADSPHYT
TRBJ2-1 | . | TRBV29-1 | SVEGPGTGGGEQF
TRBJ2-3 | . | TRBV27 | ASSSRGFGTDTQY
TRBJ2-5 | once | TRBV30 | AWLGAQETQY
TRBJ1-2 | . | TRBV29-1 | SVVTGNKYGYT
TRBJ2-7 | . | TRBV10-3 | AISEPSGASYEQY
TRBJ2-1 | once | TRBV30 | AWSVLAGVNEQF
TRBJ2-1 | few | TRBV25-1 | ASGDGYNEQF
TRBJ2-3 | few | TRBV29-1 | SVEDGLEADTQY
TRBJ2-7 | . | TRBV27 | ASSPDPSGGASPYEQY
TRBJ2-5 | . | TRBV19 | ASTETRRGEVETQY
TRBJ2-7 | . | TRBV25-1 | ASSDPDRGYEQY
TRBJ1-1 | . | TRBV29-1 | SVQGRSTEAF
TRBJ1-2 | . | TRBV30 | AWSGDSYGYT
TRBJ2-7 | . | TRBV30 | AWSVFGTDRHEQY
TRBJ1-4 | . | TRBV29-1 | SVEQGLREKLF
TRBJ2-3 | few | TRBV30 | AWSSGVGDTQY